This TCR beta chain was captured in a study of somatic mutations in cytotoxic T cells in rheumatoid arthritis. Sequenced by immunoSEQ multiplex PCR; TCRdb stores in-frame clones only, minus some. The sample consists of 25,000 to 30,000 clones, roughly 80% of them appearing once. Germline V gives CDR1 SGHNT, CDR2 YYREEE (reference sequence). V was clipped by 4 bases and J by 5 bases, with 4 bases between them. The CDR3 consists of 11 residues. The sequence was collected from a man aged 50-60 years in good health. Input material: CD8+ T cells sorted from blood. This chain links TRBV5-4 with TRBJ2-1; no definite D call. The CDR3 is CASSLNNEQFF. The CDR3, as DNA: TGTGCCAGCAGCCTCAACAATGAGCAGTTCTTC.